The T cell receptor (beta chain) described here comes from a study of blood T cell repertoires in COVID-19 (dated by TCRdb to between 2020 and 2021). Study-wide context: The collaborator samples originated in the United States, Italy and Spain and spanned the acute and convalescent phases of COVID-19. A de-identified subject ID, COVID-19 status, age in years and sex were almost always included in the sample metadata. Samples came from the ongoing ImmuneRACE study (first 160 participants) plus 1,254 subjects from 6 global collaborators. The repertoires were released in a freely available public database meant as a resource for research on the immune response to SARS-CoV-2. The material from the prospective study consisted of cDNA or gDNA derived from T cells, B-cell-depleted T cells, or PBMCs. Deeply sampled blood TCRbeta repertoires from subjects exposed to, actively infected with, or recovered from COVID-19 were included in the dataset. HLA class I and class II types, where available, came from metadata supplied by the sample provider rather than from assay-based typing. Broader findings and caveats from the paper: The amount of clinical and demographic metadata varied by source and participant and was provided uncurated.

A word on this clone: Its antigen has not been determined. Within one base of it there is no much larger clone, and no base qualities were kept.

CDR1 is given as SQVTM and CDR2 as ANQGSEA, both from the germline V gene. Unmatched junction bases come to 4, with V trimmed by 2 bases and J by 3 bases. The CDR3 spans 14 residues, from the cysteine through the phenylalanine. Left in the record is the CDR3 DNA by itself, 42 bases read in frame from the first base. Collaborating institutions collected whole blood in K2EDTA tubes following their own protocols. For TCRbeta analysis, collaborator samples were shipped as frozen whole blood, as isolated PBMCs, or as DNA extracted from either sample type. TCRbeta CDR3 regions were amplified from genomic DNA by means of the immunoSEQ Assay, a bias-controlled multiplex PCR. On the authors' methods: The number of nucleated cells in each sample was estimated from the amplification of reference gene primers within the assay. To quantify the absolute abundance of each unique TCRbeta CDR3 rearrangement, sequence reads were collapsed and filtered. For each sample, productive Simpson clonality was calculated by taking the square root of Simpson's diversity index across productive rearrangements. Drawn from immuneACCESS, this table holds only the in-frame rearrangements with V and J called that TCRdb kept. Clones are partly lost; checked studies trace under half to an unresolved V gene and leave the rest unexplained. V and J calls plus clone size are reproduced from that table; the DNA served to infer D and trimming. The sample yields some 42,000 clones; roughly 92% were counted once. In total, the top ten clones hold about 8.3% of the sample.

The specimen was peripheral blood. The sequence was collected from a man aged 45-60 years with active COVID-19. The chain links TRBV29-1 with TRBJ1-2, with TRBD1 matching 9 junction bases. The CDR3 sequence is CSVETRTGDYGYTF. The nucleotide sequence reads as follows: TGCAGCGTTGAAACCCGGACAGGGGACTATGGCTACACCTTC.